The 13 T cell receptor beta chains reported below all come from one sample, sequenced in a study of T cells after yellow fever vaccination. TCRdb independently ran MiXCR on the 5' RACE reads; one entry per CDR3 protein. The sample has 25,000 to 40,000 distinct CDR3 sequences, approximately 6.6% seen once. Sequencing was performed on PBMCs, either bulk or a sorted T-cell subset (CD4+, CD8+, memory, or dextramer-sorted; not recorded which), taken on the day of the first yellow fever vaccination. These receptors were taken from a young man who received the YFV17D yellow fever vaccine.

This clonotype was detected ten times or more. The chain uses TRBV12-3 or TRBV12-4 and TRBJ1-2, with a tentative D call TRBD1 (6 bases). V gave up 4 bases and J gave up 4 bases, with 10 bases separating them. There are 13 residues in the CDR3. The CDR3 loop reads CASSSTGSYGYTF. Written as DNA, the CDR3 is TGTGCCAGCAGTTCGACAGGTTCCTATGGCTACACCTTC.

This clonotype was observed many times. CDR3 residues: CASSLGPPKETQYF. CDR3 bases: TGCGCCAGCAGCTTGGGACCCCCCAAAGAGACCCAGTACTTC. The chain is built from TRBV5-1 and TRBJ2-5; no clear D gene. V dropped 0 bases and J dropped 3 bases, with 9 bases sitting between them. This CDR3 has 14 residues. Per germline, CDR1 SGHRS and CDR2 YFSETQ.

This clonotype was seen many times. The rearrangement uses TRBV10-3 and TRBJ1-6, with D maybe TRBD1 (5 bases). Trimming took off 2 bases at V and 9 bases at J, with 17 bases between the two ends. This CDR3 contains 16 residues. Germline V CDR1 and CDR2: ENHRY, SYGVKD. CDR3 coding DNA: TGTGCCATCAGTGAGAGGAGGACCCTTGGGGGTTCACCCCTCCACTTT. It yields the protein CAISERRTLGGSPLHF.

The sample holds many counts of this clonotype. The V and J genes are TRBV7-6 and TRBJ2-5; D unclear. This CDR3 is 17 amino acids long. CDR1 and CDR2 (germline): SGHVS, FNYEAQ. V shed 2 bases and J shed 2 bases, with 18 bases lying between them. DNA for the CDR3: TGTGCCAGCAGCTTAAGCAGGCCCGGGTTGGGACAAGAGACCCAGTACTTC. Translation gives CASSLSRPGLGQETQYF.

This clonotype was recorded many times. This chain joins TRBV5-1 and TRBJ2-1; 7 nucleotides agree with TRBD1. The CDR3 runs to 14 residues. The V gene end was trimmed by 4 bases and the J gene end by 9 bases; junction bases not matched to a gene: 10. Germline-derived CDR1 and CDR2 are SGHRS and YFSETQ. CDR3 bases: TGCGCCAGCAGCCAAAGACAGGGTTTAAGTGAGCAGTTCTTC. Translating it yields CASSQRQGLSEQFF.

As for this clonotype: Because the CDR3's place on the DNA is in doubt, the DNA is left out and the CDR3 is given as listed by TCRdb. CDR3 loop: CASTPNNGSCFF. The chain couples TRBV6-5 to TRBJ2-2. CDR1 and CDR2 (germline): MNHEY, SVGAGI. The length of the CDR3 is 12 amino acids, counting both ends.

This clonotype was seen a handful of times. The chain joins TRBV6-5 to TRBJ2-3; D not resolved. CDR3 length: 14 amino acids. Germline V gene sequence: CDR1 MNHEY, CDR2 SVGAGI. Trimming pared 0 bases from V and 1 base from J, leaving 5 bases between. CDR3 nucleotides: TGTGCCAGCAGTTACTCTCCGGGCACAGATACGCAGTATTTT. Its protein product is CASSYSPGTDTQYF.

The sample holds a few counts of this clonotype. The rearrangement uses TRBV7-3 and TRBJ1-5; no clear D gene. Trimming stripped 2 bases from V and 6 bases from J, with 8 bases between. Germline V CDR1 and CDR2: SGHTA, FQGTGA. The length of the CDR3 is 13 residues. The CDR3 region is CASSLRAGQPQHF. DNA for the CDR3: TGTGCCAGCAGCTTACGAGCGGGTCAGCCCCAGCATTTT.

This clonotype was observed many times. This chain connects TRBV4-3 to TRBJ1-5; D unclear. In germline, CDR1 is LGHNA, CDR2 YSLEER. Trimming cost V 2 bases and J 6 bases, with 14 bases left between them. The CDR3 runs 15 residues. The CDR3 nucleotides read TGCGCCAGCAGCCAACAGAGGGAGGGAGGTCAGCCCCAGCATTTT. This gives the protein CASSQQREGGQPQHF.

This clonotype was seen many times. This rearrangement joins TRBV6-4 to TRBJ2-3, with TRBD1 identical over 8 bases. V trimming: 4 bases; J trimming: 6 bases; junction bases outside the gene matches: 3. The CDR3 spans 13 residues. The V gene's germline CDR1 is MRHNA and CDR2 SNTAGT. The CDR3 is CASSGQGQDTQYF. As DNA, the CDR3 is TGTGCCAGCAGTGGACAGGGGCAGGATACGCAGTATTTT.

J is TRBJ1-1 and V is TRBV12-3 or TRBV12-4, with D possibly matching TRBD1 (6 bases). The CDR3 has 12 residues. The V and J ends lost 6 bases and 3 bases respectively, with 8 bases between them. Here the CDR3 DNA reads TGTGCCAGCAGAAACAGGGACACTGAAGCTTTCTTT. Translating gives CASRNRDTEAFF.

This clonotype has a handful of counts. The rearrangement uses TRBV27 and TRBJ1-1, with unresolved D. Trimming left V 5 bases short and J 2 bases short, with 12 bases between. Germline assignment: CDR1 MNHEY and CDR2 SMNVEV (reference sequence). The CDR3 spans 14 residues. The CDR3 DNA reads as TGTGCCAGCAGTATACGGCAGGCCAACACTGAAGCTTTCTTT. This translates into CASSIRQANTEAFF.

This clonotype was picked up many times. Here the CDR3 DNA reads TGCAGTGCTCGTAGAAGCGGGGGAGATTACGAGCAGTACGTC. It specifies CSARRSGGDYEQYV. The V call is TRBV20-1, the J call TRBJ2-7; TRBD2 aligns across 8 bases. V lost 5 bases, J lost 4 bases, and 10 bases stayed unmatched. The CDR3 runs 14 residues. Per germline, CDR1 DFQATT and CDR2 SNEGSKA (reference sequence).